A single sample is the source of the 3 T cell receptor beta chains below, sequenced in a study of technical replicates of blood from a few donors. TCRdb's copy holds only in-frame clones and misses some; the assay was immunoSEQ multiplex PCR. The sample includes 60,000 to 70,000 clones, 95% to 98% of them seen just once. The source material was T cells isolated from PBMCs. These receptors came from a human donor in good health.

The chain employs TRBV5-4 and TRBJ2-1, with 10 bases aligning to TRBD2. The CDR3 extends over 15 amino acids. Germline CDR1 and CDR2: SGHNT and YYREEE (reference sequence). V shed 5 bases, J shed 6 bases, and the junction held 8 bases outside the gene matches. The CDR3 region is CASRVLAGVINEQFF. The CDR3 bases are TGTGCCAGCAGGGTCCTAGCGGGAGTAATCAATGAGCAGTTCTTC. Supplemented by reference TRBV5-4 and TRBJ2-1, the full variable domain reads ETGVTQSPTHLIKTRGQQVTLRCSSQSGHNTVSWYQQALGQGPQFIFQYYREEENGRGNFPPRFSGLQFPNYSSELNVNALELDDSALYLCASRVLAGVINEQFFGPGTRLTVL.

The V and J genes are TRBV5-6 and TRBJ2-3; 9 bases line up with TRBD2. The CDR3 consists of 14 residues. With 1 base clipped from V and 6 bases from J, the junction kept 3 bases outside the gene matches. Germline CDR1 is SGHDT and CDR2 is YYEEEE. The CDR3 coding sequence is TGTGCCAGCAGCTTGTTAGCGGGGGCGGATACGCAGTATTTT. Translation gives CASSLLAGADTQYF.

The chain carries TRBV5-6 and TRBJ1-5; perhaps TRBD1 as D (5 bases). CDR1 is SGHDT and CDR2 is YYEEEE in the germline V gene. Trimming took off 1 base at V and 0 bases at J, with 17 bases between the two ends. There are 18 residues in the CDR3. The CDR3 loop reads CASSLPQAVTDSNQPQHF. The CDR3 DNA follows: TGTGCCAGCAGCTTGCCACAGGCGGTAACGGATAGCAATCAGCCCCAGCATTTT.